This T cell receptor beta chain was sequenced during a study of cytomegalovirus exposure and HLA in healthy donors. A word on this clone: The antigen is not known.

Primers included in the PCR were 60 Vbeta and 13 Jbeta primers. In the study's own analysis: As a later analysis found, there were 80 million to 90 million unique TCR beta chains, of which some 10 million were shared. The protocol was immunoSEQ multiplex PCR, while the TCRdb copy is restricted to in-frame clones and leaves out a portion. The DNA was the basis for D and trimming; V, J and clone size are from that table. This sample's table has around 100,000 clones. The ends lost 4 bases at V and 8 bases at J; junction bases unmatched: 11. Germline V lookup: CDR1 MGHRA, CDR2 YSYEKL. CDR3 length: 17 residues. General study findings and limits: Reported results showed that the classifier diagnosed cytomegalovirus status with high specificity and sensitivity. Through in vitro validation, three CMV-associated chains were shown to be specific for CMV antigens.

The sequence was obtained from a middle-aged man in good health and CMV-seronegative. Sequencing used PBMCs. V and J are TRBV4-1 and TRBJ2-1, with 13 bases identical to TRBD2. The CDR3 DNA is TGCGCCAGCAGCCCCAAGATTGGACTAGCGGGAGTAGATGAGCAGTTCTTC. It specifies CASSPKIGLAGVDEQFF.